Following are 11 T cell receptor beta chains from one sample sequenced in a study of Graves' ophthalmopathy and Graves' hyperthyroidism. Scientists amplified the TCR beta CDR3 regions from RNA transcripts. Scientists carried out first-round RT-PCR using HTBI primers and then a second-round multiplex PCR. Each CDR3 protein gets one entry after TCRdb re-called the multiplex PCR reads with MiXCR. The sample carries under 800,000 distinct CDR3 sequences, approximately 22% recorded once. Material for sequencing was peripheral blood. The receptors were sampled from a woman between 18 and 29 years old with stable Graves' hyperthyroidism. Some clones in this sample may be carry-over from other donors' samples.

A few counts support this clonotype. This chain uses TRBV12-3 or TRBV12-4 with TRBJ1-2; no clear D. Trimming cost V 5 bases and J 3 bases, with 10 bases left between them. The CDR3 sequence is 13 residues long. Written as DNA, the CDR3 is TGTGCCAGCAGTCTCGGACCTGACTATGGCTACACCTTC. Protein product: CASSLGPDYGYTF.

V usage is TRBV3-1 and J usage is TRBJ2-7; 8 bases map to TRBD1. Germline-derived CDR1 and CDR2 are LGHDT and YNNKEL (reference sequence). V shed 2 bases and J 1 base; nucleotides not matched to a gene: 7. This CDR3 spans 16 amino acids. CDR3 sequence (DNA): TGTGCCAGCAGCCAAACCCTGGGACAGGATTCCTACGAGCAGTACTTC. Translated, it gives CASSQTLGQDSYEQYF.

This clonotype was counted at least ten times. The rearrangement uses TRBV7-9 and TRBJ1-5; D gene ambiguous. Germline loops: CDR1 SEHNR, CDR2 FQNEAQ (reference sequence). V was trimmed by 3 bases and J by 2 bases, leaving 11 bases between them. This CDR3 is 15 amino acids long. In nucleotides, the CDR3 is TGTGCCAGCAGCTTTGAACATCGTGGCAATCAGCCCCAGCATTTT. Its translation is CASSFEHRGNQPQHF.

This clonotype was observed many times. The rearrangement uses TRBV24-1 and TRBJ2-3; 16 nucleotides line up with TRBD2. CDR3 size: 16 residues. Per the germline V gene, CDR1 is KGHDR and CDR2 is SFDVKD. Losses at the gene ends were 5 bases for V and 9 bases for J; bases not matched to a gene: 7. CDR3 region: CATSAGLAGGSSTQYF. In DNA, the CDR3 is TGTGCCACCAGTGCGGGACTAGCGGGGGGGTCCAGCACGCAGTATTTT.

As DNA, the CDR3 is TGTGCCAGCAGCTTGGCCTACGCGAACACCGGGGAGCTGTTTTTT. Translated, it gives CASSLAYANTGELFF. The rearrangement uses TRBV5-8 and TRBJ2-2; D uncertain. The CDR3 has 15 residues. V was pared by 0 bases and J by 0 bases, with 6 bases between. Germline CDR1 reads SGHTS; CDR2 reads YDEGEE.

J is TRBJ2-1 and V is TRBV6-2 or TRBV6-3; 10 bases match TRBD2. The CDR3 has 17 residues. Looked up from germline, CDR1 is MNHEY and CDR2 is SVGEGT. With V trimmed by 2 bases and J by 3 bases, 7 bases remained unmatched. The CDR3: CASSYSPSGGVYNEQFF. CDR3 nucleotide sequence: TGTGCCAGCAGTTACAGCCCCAGCGGGGGGGTCTACAATGAGCAGTTCTTC.

V is TRBV28 and J is TRBJ2-6, with no clear D. V was clipped by 3 bases and J by 0 bases, with 9 bases between them. The V gene's germline CDR1 is MDHEN and CDR2 SYDVKM. The CDR3 is 16 amino acids. The CDR3 bases are TGTGCCAGCAGTTTGGTGTCAGCCTCTGGGGCCAACGTCCTGACTTTC. Residues: CASSLVSASGANVLTF.

This clonotype was seen ten or more times. This chain connects TRBV6-5 to TRBJ1-2; no definite D call. The CDR3 is 13 residues long. The germline V gene has CDR1 MNHEY and CDR2 SVGAGI. With 2 bases removed from V and 1 base from J, the gap between germline ends came to 5 bases. CDR3 in amino acids: CASSYRNNYGYTF. The CDR3 DNA reads TGTGCCAGCAGTTACAGGAATAACTATGGCTACACCTTC.

This clonotype was seen repeatedly, ten times or more. The V gene is TRBV6-5, the J gene TRBJ2-5; TRBD2 agrees at 7 bases. The CDR3 has 14 residues. CDR1 and CDR2 (germline): MNHEY, SVGAGI. V dropped 6 bases and J dropped 3; count of bases not matched to a gene: 7. In DNA, the CDR3 is TGTGCCAGCAGATACGGGGGGACGGAAGAGACCCAGTACTTC. Amino acids: CASRYGGTEETQYF.

This clonotype was seen a handful of times. This rearrangement joins TRBV2 to TRBJ2-5; 7 nucleotides agree with TRBD1. In germline, CDR1 is SNHLY, CDR2 FYNNEI. V gave up 8 bases and J gave up 4 bases; unmatched junction bases: 7. The CDR3 runs to 13 residues. The CDR3 loop reads CASELQGLETQYF. DNA of the CDR3: TGTGCCAGCGAACTACAGGGGCTAGAGACCCAGTACTTC.

This clonotype was counted many times. The rearrangement joins TRBV20-1 to TRBJ2-7; D gene uncertain. The V end lost 6 bases, the J end lost 3 bases, and 12 bases lay between the germline ends. This CDR3 is built from 12 residues. CDR1 DFQATT and CDR2 SNEGSKA come from the germline V gene (reference sequence). The CDR3 spells CSANIDIYEQYF. In nucleotides, the CDR3 is TGCAGTGCAAATATTGACATCTACGAGCAGTACTTC.